This TCR beta chain was recorded in a study of radiation and T cells in renal cell carcinoma. Time point noted: blood 4 weeks post-SBRT, at nephrectomy. Treatment noted: 15 Gy SBRT to primary tumor, nephrectomy 4 weeks later. The tumor was a clear cell renal cell carcinoma. The CDR3 sequence is 16 residues long. V was clipped by 4 bases and J by 2 bases; unmatched bases: 7. Germline CDR1 reads SGHRS; CDR2 reads YFSETQ. TCRdb's copy holds only in-frame clones and misses some; the assay was immunoSEQ multiplex PCR. The sample includes 140,000 or so clones, around nine tenths of them seen just once. The origin of this receptor is a woman in her 50s with renal cell carcinoma. Source: blood, taken from a patient whose treatment included radiotherapy and nephrectomy. The rearrangement joins TRBV5-1 to TRBJ1-3; 9 bases map to TRBD1. Here the CDR3 reads CASSPRTGDAGNTIYF. Here the CDR3 DNA reads TGCGCCAGCAGCCCCAGGACAGGGGACGCTGGAAACACCATATATTTT. The whole variable domain, filled in from reference TRBV5-1 and TRBJ1-3, reads KAGVTQTPRYLIKTRGQQVTLSCSPISGHRSVSWYQQTPGQGLQFLFEYFSETQRNKGNFPGRFSGRQFSNSRSEMNVSTLELGDSALYLCASSPRTGDAGNTIYFGEGSWLTVV.